Listed below are T cell receptor beta chains from one sample, sequenced in a study of blood T cell repertoires in COVID-19. This table comes from immunoSEQ multiplex PCR, and its TCRdb copy is limited to in-frame clones, with some not included. Of around 170,000 clones listed, 75% to 90% are singletons. Sample: peripheral blood. The receptors come from a woman aged 40 to 55 with acute or convalescent COVID-19. The CDR3 runs from the conserved cysteine through the conserved F or W.

v_gene: TRBV19; CDR3aa: CASSIGRPYEQYF
v_gene: TRBV7-3; CDR3aa: CASSTTSGSTDTQYF
v_gene: TRBV5-1; CDR3aa: CASSLGDLANSPLHF
v_gene: TRBV11-2; CDR3aa: CASSYQRNYGYTF
v_gene: TRBV5-1; CDR3aa: CASSLVVSFGRTLNQPQHF
v_gene: TRBV19; CDR3aa: CASSSGPTSYEQYF
v_gene: TRBV2; CDR3aa: CASSTGSGRQETQYF
v_gene: TRBV6-2/TRBV6-3; CDR3aa: CASSYVLAGDTDTQYF
v_gene: TRBV5-4; CDR3aa: CASSLSSSGNTIYF
v_gene: TRBV5-1; CDR3aa: CASSVGQGSYNEQFF
v_gene: TRBV3-1/TRBV3-2; CDR3aa: CASSLMSEQYF
v_gene: TRBV5-1; CDR3aa: CASGDRRAADTQYF
v_gene: TRBV7-9; CDR3aa: CASSLGQFSHEQFF
v_gene: TRBV19; CDR3aa: CASSIRGQGNEKLFF
v_gene: TRBV24-1; CDR3aa: CATSDLPGLGGYNEQFF
v_gene: TRBV2; CDR3aa: CATMGLAGHYEQYF
v_gene: TRBV24-1; CDR3aa: CATSDSGTGSEKLFF